Detailed here is one T cell receptor (beta chain). The sample is drawn from a study of blood T cell repertoires in COVID-19. Study overall: Sites across the United States, Italy and Spain contributed samples from acute and convalescent COVID-19. The cDNA or gDNA used as material had been derived from T cells, B-cell-depleted T cells, or PBMCs.

Study processing details: Amplifying reference gene primers gave estimates of nucleated cell counts. Repertoires were generated with immunoSEQ multiplex PCR, while TCRdb's copy carries only in-frame clones and drops some. D and trimming were read from the DNA, whereas the V and J calls and clone size are those reported in that table. The data hold around 260,000 clones, with 83% observed a single time. Germline V gives CDR1 MGHDK, CDR2 SYGVNS. Trimming took off 1 base at V and 10 bases at J, with 16 bases between the two ends. The CDR3 loop spans 14 amino acids. The receptor's source is a woman aged 45 to 65 who had recovered from COVID-19. This chain uses TRBV25-1 with TRBJ1-2; D not certain. The sequencing input was peripheral blood. Here the CDR3 reads CASSESRIAFPYTF. The CDR3 DNA reads TGTGCCAGCAGTGAATCCCGGATAGCCTTTCCCTACACCTTC.